This TCR beta chain was captured in a study of shared clonotypes between healthy human individuals. The CDR3 sequence is 14 residues long. Germline V CDR1 and CDR2: SGDLS, YYNGEE. The V and J ends lost 0 bases and 5 bases respectively, with 11 bases between them. An even split of each subset's genomic DNA across several immunoSEQ plates was performed. Profiled with immunoSEQ multiplex PCR; TCRdb holds only in-frame clones, not every one. This table has over 2,000,000 clones, 80% to 95% appearing once. To note about this clone: In the same sample, other DNA sequences code for this CDR3.

It was CD45RO-negative cells, positively selected for CCR7, that made up naive CD8 cells, with terminally differentiated effector memory CD45RA+ cells excluded. The donor cohort consisted entirely of Caucasian adults residing in Nashville, Tennessee. V usage is TRBV9 and J usage is TRBJ1-1; possible D gene TRBD1, 5 bases. Sample: naive CD8+ T cells from PBMCs. The origin of this receptor is a man in his late teens or twenties in good health. Some clones in this sample may be carry-over from other donors' samples. The CDR3 reads CASSVGGATTEAFF. As DNA, the CDR3 is TGTGCCAGCAGCGTAGGTGGGGCTACAACTGAAGCTTTCTTT.